The rows below give T cell receptor beta chains drawn from one sample of a study of cytomegalovirus exposure and HLA in healthy donors. Libraries were prepared by immunoSEQ multiplex PCR; TCRdb keeps only in-frame clonotypes and omits some of them. Of about 180,000 clones in the sample, about 80% were seen once. Sequenced: PBMCs. These receptors were obtained from a man in his 60s in good health and CMV-seronegative. CDR3s include the opening cysteine and the closing phenylalanine or tryptophan. Fields, in order: V gene, D gene, clone size, J gene, CDR3 DNA, CDR3 protein. A D gene is named only where the DNA matches it firmly. Clone size is stated in some rows and not others, as once, few, many or a class when expanded.

>TRBV2|.|.|TRBJ2-1
TGTGCCAGCAGTGAACGGTCGTACAATGAGCAGTTCTTC
CASSERSYNEQFF
>TRBV5-1|.|.|TRBJ2-7
TGCGCCAGCAGCCTTCGACAGGGGAGGGCCTACGAGCAGTACTTC
CASSLRQGRAYEQYF
>TRBV5-6|.|few|TRBJ1-2
TGTGCCAGCAGCTTGGTGGACACTAACTATGGCTACACCTTC
CASSLVDTNYGYTF
>TRBV5-4|.|.|TRBJ2-2
TGTGCCAGCAGCTTCTTTGCCGGGGGCACCGGGGAGCTGTTTTTT
CASSFFAGGTGELFF
>TRBV19|TRBD2|.|TRBJ2-7
TGTGCCAGTAGTAGGGGACTAGCGGGCTCCTACGAGCAGTACTTC
CASSRGLAGSYEQYF
>TRBV5-4|TRBD2|.|TRBJ2-3
TGTGCCAGCAACGAGGGACTAGTCACAGATACGCAGTATTTT
CASNEGLVTDTQYF
>TRBV7-6|TRBD2|.|TRBJ2-3
TGTGCCAGCAGCCCATCCCTGCGCGGGACTACTACAGATACGCAGTATTTT
CASSPSLRGTTTDTQYF
>TRBV2|TRBD1|.|TRBJ1-4
TGTGCCAGCAGAAGAGACAGGGGACCGGTTGAAAAACTGTTTTTT
CASRRDRGPVEKLFF
>TRBV7-8|.|.|TRBJ2-7
TGTGCCAGCATCCTCGGGGACGAGCAGTACTTC
CASILGDEQYF
>TRBV12-2|.|.|TRBJ2-7
TGTGCAAGTCGCTTAGAAGACAGGATACCCTACGAGCAGTACTTC
CASRLEDRIPYEQYF
>TRBV7-6|TRBD1|.|TRBJ1-1
TGTGCCAGCAGCATGGGACAGGGAGGGAAAGCTTTCTTT
CASSMGQGGKAFF
>TRBV19|TRBD1|.|TRBJ1-5
TGTGCCAGTAGTATCGGGGACAGCGCGGGACAGCCCCAGCATTTT
CASSIGDSAGQPQHF
>TRBV27|TRBD1|.|TRBJ2-7
TGTGCCAGCAGTTCCCACAGGGGTACCTACGAGCAGTACTTC
CASSSHRGTYEQYF
>TRBV9|TRBD2|.|TRBJ2-5
TGTGCCAGCAGCGTCGGAGCGGGGGGGTACCAAGAGACCCAGTACTTC
CASSVGAGGYQETQYF
>TRBV25-1|.|.|TRBJ2-1
TGTGCCAGCAGTAACACAGGGTGGCTCTACAATGAGCAGTTCTTC
CASSNTGWLYNEQFF
>TRBV7-9|TRBD2|.|TRBJ2-1
TGTGCCAGCAGCTTGACAAGCGGGGGGACGGGTGAGCAGTTCTTC
CASSLTSGGTGEQFF
>TRBV5-1|TRBD1|few|TRBJ1-2
TGCGCCAGCAGGGGACTTCCCGGGACAGGGTCTGCCTACCCCTTC
CASRGLPGTGSAYPF
>TRBV28|.|.|TRBJ1-1
TGTGCCAGCAGTGATTCTGACAGGTACACTGAAGCTTTCTTT
CASSDSDRYTEAFF
>TRBV18|TRBD1|.|TRBJ1-1
TGTGCCAGCTCACCCTCTCCTTACAGGGGCGGGAACACTGAAGCTTTCTTT
CASSPSPYRGGNTEAFF
>TRBV6-5|.|.|TRBJ1-1
TGTGCCAGCAGTTATGAACCGACATCCACTGAAGCTTTCTTT
CASSYEPTSTEAFF
>TRBV19|.|.|TRBJ1-4
TGTGCCAGTAGTATTGGAGGGGTGGGGAGTGAAAAACTGTTTTTT
CASSIGGVGSEKLFF
>TRBV5-1|TRBD1|few|TRBJ2-1
TGCGCCAGCAGCTTATCTGACAGGGGAGACTACAATGAGCAGTTCTTC
CASSLSDRGDYNEQFF
>TRBV27|.|.|TRBJ1-1
TGTGCCAGCAGTTCTACAGCTACCCCTGAAGCTTTCTTT
CASSSTATPEAFF
>TRBV7-3|.|.|TRBJ2-2
TGTGCCAGCAGCTTACTCCGGAACACCGGGGAGCTGTTTTTT
CASSLLRNTGELFF
>TRBV18|.|.|TRBJ1-1
TGTGCCAGCTCGTCAACAGGGAACCTCGGATCCACTGAAGCTTTCTTT
CASSSTGNLGSTEAFF
>TRBV4-1|.|.|TRBJ1-5
TGCGCCAGCAGCCAAGATATAAGGGGAGGTCAGCCCCAGCATTTT
CASSQDIRGGQPQHF
>TRBV9|TRBD2|.|TRBJ2-7
TGTGCCAGCAGCGTAGAGGGACTAGCGGGACTCTACGAGCAGTACTTC
CASSVEGLAGLYEQYF
>TRBV2|.|.|TRBJ1-2
TGTGCCAGCAGTGGACAGGTTTCCAGGCTTTCTTACTATGGCTACACCTTC
CASSGQVSRLSYYGYTF
>TRBV15|.|.|TRBJ2-7
TGTGCCACCAGCAGAGGGACATTTACCTACGAGCAGTACTTC
CATSRGTFTYEQYF
>TRBV7-8|TRBD2|.|TRBJ2-2
TGTGCCAGCACGCGGACTAGCGGGGGGGCTAACACCGGGGAGCTGTTTTTT
CASTRTSGGANTGELFF
>TRBV28|TRBD1|.|TRBJ1-5
TGTGCCAGCAGTTTCGACAGGGTGTTTCATGGCGGCAGGAGTAGTAATCAGCCCCAGCATTTT
CASSFDRVFHGGRSSNQPQHF
>TRBV27|TRBD2|.|TRBJ2-5
TGTGCCAGCAGCCCCACGGGACTAGCGGGAACGGAGACCCAGTACTTC
CASSPTGLAGTETQYF
>TRBV7-9|TRBD2|.|TRBJ2-3
TGTGCCAGCAGCTTTTCCGGGACTAGCTTCTGGCCGGATACGCAGTATTTT
CASSFSGTSFWPDTQYF
>TRBV28|TRBD1|.|TRBJ1-2
TGTGCCAGCAGGGGTGGACAGGGGAGTCTCTATGGCTACACCTTC
CASRGGQGSLYGYTF
>TRBV7-6|TRBD2|.|TRBJ2-1
TGTGCCAGCAGCCTAAACCGAGGGACTAGTGGGGGGAATGAGCAGTTCTTC
CASSLNRGTSGGNEQFF
>TRBV29-1|.|.|TRBJ1-1
TGCAGCGTGATCCTGCACATGAACACTGAAGCTTTCTTT
CSVILHMNTEAFF
>TRBV9|TRBD2|.|TRBJ2-1
TGTGCCAGCAGCAAATCTAGCGGGGGGGAGTTCTTC
CASSKSSGGEFF
>TRBV5-1|.|.|TRBJ1-1
TGCGCCAGCAGCTTGTTGGGGGCGGCGAACACTGAAGCTTTCTTT
CASSLLGAANTEAFF
>TRBV11-3|TRBD2|.|TRBJ2-3
TGTGCCAGCAGCTTAGGCACTAGCGGGGGAAGAACTTCACCAGATACGCAGTATTTT
CASSLGTSGGRTSPDTQYF
>TRBV11-2|TRBD1|.|TRBJ1-1
TGTGCCAGCAGCTCAGGGACAGGGGGCTTCACTGAAGCTTTCTTT
CASSSGTGGFTEAFF
>TRBV25-1|TRBD1|.|TRBJ1-4
TGTGCCAGCAGTGAACGGGACAGTTATGAAAAACTGTTTTTT
CASSERDSYEKLFF
>TRBV11-2|.|.|TRBJ1-1
TGTGCCAGCAGCCTACAGACAGCAGTCACTGAAGCTTTCTTT
CASSLQTAVTEAFF
>TRBV4-1|TRBD2|.|TRBJ2-1
TGCGCCAGCAGCCAAGCAGCGTGGAGGGGTCGATTAGCGGGAGGGCTACATGAGCAGTTCTTC
CASSQAAWRGRLAGGLHEQFF
>TRBV5-1|TRBD1|.|TRBJ1-1
TGCGCCAGCAGCTTGGGACAGGGGGCAAAAGCTTTCTTT
CASSLGQGAKAFF